This T cell receptor beta chain was recovered during a study of blood T cell repertoires in COVID-19. The wider study: Spain, Italy and the United States supplied samples that represented acute and convalescent COVID-19.

Original methodology: Amplification from reference gene primers served as the basis for estimated nucleated cell counts. Here immunoSEQ multiplex PCR was the method, and the copy in TCRdb shows in-frame clones only, minus some. V, J and clone size derive from that table, while D and trimming were established from the DNA sequence. This sample has around 91,000 clones, with roughly 78% found just once. V trimming: 6 bases; J trimming: 8 bases; junction bases outside the gene matches: 8. Germline V gene sequence: CDR1 SGHAT, CDR2 FQNNGV. The CDR3 length is 14 residues. The TCR sequence derives from a woman aged 80 or over with active or convalescent COVID-19. J is TRBJ2-1 and V is TRBV11-2; 9 bases agree with TRBD2. Sequencing was done on a sample of peripheral blood. Here the CDR3 reads CASRYSGSGHEQFF. CDR3 DNA sequence: TGTGCCAGCAGATATAGCGGGAGTGGCCATGAGCAGTTCTTC.